This TCR beta chain originates from a study of T-cell reconstitution after alpha-beta-depleted transplantation in children listed by TCRdb under 2016. Regarding the complete study: T-cell immune reconstitution after TCRalphabeta/CD19-depleted allogeneic hematopoietic cell transplantation in children was quantitatively tracked in the study by means of TCR repertoire profiling.

Worth noting for this clonotype: No antigen is known for it. Base qualities are missing; no much larger clone stands one base away.

Counted from cysteine to phenylalanine, this CDR3 has 16 amino acids. Just CDR3 DNA is preserved here, 48 bases in frame from base 1. Looking up the germline V gene yields CDR1 MGHDK and CDR2 SYGVNS. Trimming removed 4 bases from V and 0 bases from J, leaving 10 bases between the germline ends. Library preparation used PCR. The reads were generated on an Illumina HiSeq 2500. TCR library preparation used molecular barcoding, with unique molecular identifiers applied to normalize quantification of the TCRbeta repertoire. TCRdb handled the public reads itself, with Q25 trimming in fastp and clone calling in MiXCR, and kept productive beta chains. One record per CDR3 amino acid sequence lists the most common genes and DNA. This sample comprises some 600,000 distinct CDR3 sequences, approximately 17% of them detected only once. The top ten constitute 0.8% to 1.1% of the sample.

The receptor comes from a human donor who donated a stem cell graft to a child with acute myeloid leukemia. The chain couples TRBV25-1 to TRBJ1-6, with TRBD1 as a weak D call on 5 bases. Specimen: PBMCs from the stem cell graft donor, collected from the stem cell graft. The sequence in DNA is TGTGCCAGCAGTGGGACATGGAGCTCCTATAATTCACCCCTCCACTTT. This translates into CASSGTWSSYNSPLHF.